This T cell receptor beta chain was observed in a study of blood T cell repertoires in COVID-19. Across the study: The origin of the acute and convalescent COVID-19 samples was the United States, Italy and Spain. In each case, the material was cDNA or gDNA derived from T cells, B-cell-depleted T cells, or PBMCs.

This clone was detected only a few times. V lost 2 bases, J lost 1 base, and 12 bases lay in between. The CDR3 loop spans 16 amino acids. Germline V CDR1 and CDR2: SGDLS, YYNGEE. Authors' methods: From reference gene primer amplification, estimates of nucleated cell counts were derived. Here immunoSEQ multiplex PCR was the method, and the copy in TCRdb shows in-frame clones only, minus some. From that table come the V and J calls and clone size; the DNA was used to work out D and trimming. The sample lists around 220,000 clones, approximately 79% occurring once. Sequencing was carried out using peripheral blood. This chain uses TRBV9 with TRBJ2-2; weak D call: TRBD1 (6 bases). This TCR derives from a woman between 40 and 55 years old with active or convalescent COVID-19. The CDR3 region is CASSVEQGRNTGELFF. Here the CDR3 DNA reads TGTGCCAGCAGCGTGGAGCAGGGGAGGAACACCGGGGAGCTGTTTTTT.